This entry features one T cell receptor (beta chain) sequence. Its matching antigen is unknown. This sample was included in a study of vaccination effects on CD4 cells after COVID-19. Having been cultured for roughly 9 days, the cells underwent CD4+ T cell isolation. Participants were given two doses of BNT162b2 or mRNA-1273 vaccine. Each vaccine recipient was nucleocapsid antibody negative and had no prior SARS-CoV-2 infection. A half-volume exchange with IL-2 medium occurred on days 3 and 7. V lost 7 bases, J lost 4 bases, and 16 bases lay in between. Germline V gives CDR1 MNHEY, CDR2 SVGAGI. This CDR3 region has 15 residues. Sequencing used immunoSEQ multiplex PCR; TCRdb keeps in-frame clones, though not all of them. The table has fewer than 75,000 clones, less than 80% seen once.

This receptor was obtained from a human donor who received a COVID-19 vaccine. The chain has TRBV6-5 and TRBJ2-2; TRBD1 might be the D (7 bases). The specimen was CD4+ T cells from PBMCs cultured without peptide, collected after COVID-19 vaccination. The CDR3 protein is CASKSGGLVTGELFF. CDR3 in DNA: TGTGCCAGCAAATCAGGGGGGCTTGTCACCGGGGAGCTGTTTTTT.